Following are 5 T cell receptor beta chains from one sample sequenced in a study of OX40 agonist ivuxolimab in advanced cancers. Measured with immunoSEQ multiplex PCR; TCRdb has only the in-frame clones, and not every one. The table lists about 84,000 clones, about 89% of them singletons, with more than 0.35% in the top ten. Sequenced here: CD4+ or CD8+ T cells sorted from blood, sampled in a trial of the OX40 agonist ivuxolimab. All receptors come from an adult with an advanced solid tumor such as melanoma, head and neck, liver or kidney cancer.

The chain has TRBV9 and TRBJ1-3; D is ambiguous. The CDR3 loop spans 15 amino acids. The germline gives CDR1 SGDLS, CDR2 YYNGEE. The V gene lost 0 bases and the J gene lost 6 bases, with 13 bases spanning the gap. CDR3 loop: CASSVDGRLTNTIYF. In DNA form, the CDR3 reads TGTGCCAGCAGCGTAGACGGACGGCTTACAAACACCATATATTTT.

The chain links TRBV29-1 to TRBJ2-3; 11 bases align to TRBD1. V was pared by 5 bases and J by 5 bases, with 3 bases of the junction left unmatched. Germline V gives CDR1 SQVTM, CDR2 ANQGSEA. There are 13 residues in the CDR3. The CDR3: CSVSGQGGDTQYF. DNA of the CDR3: TGCAGCGTTTCGGGACAGGGGGGAGATACGCAGTATTTT.

V and J are TRBV28 and TRBJ1-6, with 7 nucleotides matching TRBD1. J lost 12 bases, V lost 7 bases, and 9 bases had no gene match. This CDR3 has 13 residues. The germline V gene encodes CDR1 MDHEN and CDR2 SYDVKM. The CDR3 sequence is CASNDPTGKPLHF. The CDR3 DNA is TGTGCCAGCAACGACCCGACAGGGAAACCCCTCCACTTT.

This chain uses TRBV5-6 with TRBJ1-2; 8 positions agree with TRBD1. J gave up 4 bases and V 7 bases, and 9 bases lay outside the gene matches. The CDR3 sequence is 14 residues long. Germline CDR1 reads SGHDT; CDR2 reads YYEEEE. CDR3 amino acids: CASVATGTGYGYTF. CDR3 nucleotides: TGTGCCAGCGTAGCGACCGGGACAGGCTATGGCTACACCTTC.

The V gene is TRBV6-4, the J gene TRBJ1-5, with a possible D match to TRBD1 (5 bases). Germline-derived CDR1 and CDR2 are MRHNA and SNTAGT. V was clipped by 3 bases and J by 5 bases, with 8 bases between them. The CDR3 extends over 13 amino acids. CDR3 nucleotide sequence: TGTGCCAGCAGTGAGGGGGGAGATCAGCCCCAGCATTTT. Amino acid sequence: CASSEGGDQPQHF.